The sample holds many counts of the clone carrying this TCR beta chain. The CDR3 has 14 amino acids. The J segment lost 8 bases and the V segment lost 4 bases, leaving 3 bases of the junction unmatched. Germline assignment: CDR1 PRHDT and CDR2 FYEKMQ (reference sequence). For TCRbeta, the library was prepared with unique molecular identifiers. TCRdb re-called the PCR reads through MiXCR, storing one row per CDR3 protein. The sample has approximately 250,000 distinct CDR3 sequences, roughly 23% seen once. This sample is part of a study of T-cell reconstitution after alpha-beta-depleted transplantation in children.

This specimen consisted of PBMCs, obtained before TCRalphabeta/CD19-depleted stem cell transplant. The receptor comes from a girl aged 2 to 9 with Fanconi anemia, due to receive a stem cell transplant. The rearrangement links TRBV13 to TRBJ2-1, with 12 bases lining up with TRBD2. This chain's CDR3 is CASSSSGRAHEQFF. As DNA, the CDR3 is TGTGCCAGCAGCTCTAGCGGGAGGGCCCATGAGCAGTTCTTC. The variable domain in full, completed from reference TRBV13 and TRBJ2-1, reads AAGVIQSPRHLIKEKRETATLKCYPIPRHDTVYWYQQGPGQDPQFLISFYEKMQSDKGSIPDRFSAQQFSDYHSELNMSSLELGDSALYFCASSSSGRAHEQFFGPGTRLTVL.